The clone carrying this T cell receptor (beta chain) was found many times. Its specificity is not known. TCRdb reprocessed the reads via MiXCR and lists one record per CDR3 protein. The data show around 770,000 distinct CDR3 sequences, with under 35% seen just once and around 13% held by the top ten. This entry comes from a study of T cell repertoires in cytomegalovirus infection. Study information: Public signatures in TCR beta pointed to CMV infection and matching HLA type.

The receptor's source is a human donor in good health (CMV status not recorded). Some clones in this sample may be carry-over from other donors' samples. Sequencing was performed on cultured CD8+ T cells from PBMCs, taken from culture after CMV antigen stimulation.

CDR3 sequence (DNA): TGTGCCAGCAGCCACACCTCGACAGGGCGTAACTCCTACGAGCAGTACTTC. Its translation is CASSHTSTGRNSYEQYF. This chain links TRBV7-6 with TRBJ2-7; 7 nucleotides match TRBD1. CDR1 SGHVS and CDR2 FNYEAQ come from the germline V gene. The junction had 13 bases not matched to a gene; V was cut back by 5 bases and J by 0 bases. The CDR3 sequence is 17 residues long.